This T cell receptor (beta chain) was sequenced during a study of blood T cell repertoires in COVID-19. CDR1 and CDR2 from the germline V gene are MGHRA and YSYEKL. Trimming removed 2 bases from V and 3 bases from J; junction bases left unmatched: 24. The CDR3 contains 21 residues. Original processing notes: Counts of nucleated cells, estimated from reference gene primer amplification, were obtained. Here immunoSEQ multiplex PCR was the method, and the copy in TCRdb shows in-frame clones only, minus some. Clonal size and the V and J genes are those of that table, whereas D and trimming came from the DNA. Of a few hundred thousand clones in the sample, roughly 90% were seen once.

The TCR sequence derives from a man aged 35 to 55 with acute or convalescent COVID-19. The gene calls are TRBV4-1 and TRBJ1-1; 7 positions agree with TRBD1. Sample: peripheral blood. The CDR3 DNA reads as TGCGCCAGCAGCCAAAAGGGACAGCTGACGGAGAGAGTAATAGGGGACACTGAAGCTTTCTTT. This translates into CASSQKGQLTERVIGDTEAFF.